This TCR beta chain was recovered during a study of blood T cell repertoires in COVID-19. The overall study: Samples representing acute and convalescent COVID-19 were sourced from the United States, Italy and Spain. T cells, B-cell-depleted T cells, or PBMCs provided the cDNA or gDNA that served as material.

CDR3 length: 13 amino acids. V was trimmed by 6 bases and J by 5 bases, leaving 13 bases between them. Germline V gene lookup returns CDR1 MGHDK and CDR2 SYGVNS. In the original analysis: For nucleated cells, counts were estimated from reference gene primer amplification. Sequencing used immunoSEQ multiplex PCR; TCRdb keeps in-frame clones, though not all of them. Clone size and the V and J calls come from that table; the DNA yielded D and trimming. The sample contains around 340,000 clones, less than 90% of which appear only once. The sequence was obtained from a woman in her sixties or seventies with COVID-19, enrolled during active disease. The chain combines TRBV25-1 with TRBJ1-2; no reliable D call. The sample comprised peripheral blood. CDR3 nucleotides: TGTGCCAGCAGAACGGCAGGAGGGTATGGCTACACCTTC. Protein: CASRTAGGYGYTF.